These 20 T cell receptor beta chains came from one sample sequenced in a study of blood T cell repertoires in COVID-19. Here immunoSEQ multiplex PCR was the method, and the copy in TCRdb shows in-frame clones only, minus some. Of about 75,000 clones detected, 88% appear once; the ten largest clones hold approximately 19%. The sample taken for sequencing was peripheral blood. The source is a human donor in a cohort sampled during active COVID-19.

The rearrangement uses TRBV28 and TRBJ1-6, with D unresolved. V dropped 6 bases and J dropped 7 bases, with 7 bases sitting between them. This CDR3 spans 12 amino acids. From germline, CDR1 is MDHEN and CDR2 SYDVKM. The CDR3 sequence is CASRLLNSPLHF. For the CDR3, the DNA is TGTGCCAGCAGACTTCTCAATTCACCCCTCCACTTT.

The V call is TRBV7-8, the J call TRBJ2-7; D unresolved. Germline loops: CDR1 SGHVS, CDR2 FQNEAQ. Trimming pared 2 bases from V and 3 bases from J, leaving 11 bases between. This CDR3 region has 14 residues. The CDR3 sequence is CASSLTNTLYEQYF. In DNA form, the CDR3 reads TGTGCCAGCAGCTTAACGAACACCCTCTACGAGCAGTACTTC.

The chain uses TRBV18 and TRBJ1-6; 10 positions match TRBD1. This CDR3 has 16 residues. After removal of 3 bases from V and 11 bases from J, the junction contained 10 bases not matched to a gene. Germline-derived CDR1 and CDR2 are KGHSH and LQKENI. For the CDR3, the DNA is TGTGCCAGCTCACCCCAGGGACAGGGGACCGAGGCACCCCTCCACTTT. This encodes CASSPQGQGTEAPLHF.

The gene calls are TRBV6-2 or TRBV6-3 and TRBJ1-5; D might be TRBD1 (5 bases). The germline V gene encodes CDR1 MNHEY and CDR2 SVGEGT. Trimming removed 6 bases from V and 6 bases from J, with 15 bases in between. The length of the CDR3 is 14 residues. The chain's CDR3 is CASSSPGGFQPQHF. The CDR3 nucleotides read TGTGCCAGCAGCTCACCGGGGGGATTTCAGCCCCAGCATTTT.

In DNA form, the CDR3 reads TGTGCCAGCAGCTTGGCGGGACAGGGTATCTACGAGCAGTACTTC. Protein sequence: CASSLAGQGIYEQYF. This chain links TRBV5-5 with TRBJ2-7; TRBD1 aligns across 9 bases. The V gene's germline CDR1 is SGHKS and CDR2 YYEKEE (reference sequence). Trimming cost V 0 bases and J 3 bases; bases outside gene matches: 4. The CDR3 has 15 residues.

This rearrangement joins TRBV19 to TRBJ2-3; a weak D match, TRBD1 (6 bases). The CDR3 spans 17 residues. Germline V gene data show CDR1 as LNHDA and CDR2 as SQIVND (reference sequence). Between the trimmed V and J ends, which lost 5 bases and 0 bases, there was a span of 18 bases. CDR3 nucleotides: TGTGCCAGTAGTTCGACAGGCTTTGGTACTAGCACAGATACGCAGTATTTT. Amino acids: CASSSTGFGTSTDTQYF.

V and J are TRBV2 and TRBJ2-5; D gene uncertain. Per the germline V gene, CDR1 is SNHLY and CDR2 is FYNNEI. Trimming took off 5 bases at V and 3 bases at J, with 4 bases between the two ends. The CDR3 length is 11 residues. CDR3 loop: CASSIKETQYF. As DNA, the CDR3 is TGTGCCAGCAGTATTAAAGAGACCCAGTACTTC.

This chain connects TRBV19 to TRBJ1-5; D may be TRBD1 (5 bases). Trimming took 7 bases from V and 10 from J, leaving 20 bases between them. There are 14 residues in the CDR3. Germline CDR1 is LNHDA and CDR2 is SQIVND (reference sequence). Here the CDR3 reads CASTAAGKGKPQHF. The CDR3 DNA sequence: TGTGCCAGTACGGCGGCAGGGAAGGGAAAACCCCAGCATTTT. The full variable domain, with the rest looked up from reference TRBV19 and TRBJ1-5, is DGGITQSPKYLFRKEGQNVTLSCEQNLNHDAMYWYRQDPGQGLRLIYYSQIVNDFQKGDIAEGYSVSREKKESFPLTVTSAQKNPTAFYLCASTAAGKGKPQHFGDGTRLSIL.

The genes are TRBV21-1 and TRBJ2-7; TRBD2 is the table's D call and was not checked against the DNA. TRBV21-1 counts as a pseudogene. The CDR3 runs 16 residues. CDR3 in amino acids: CASSKFSERGYYEQYF. CDR3 nucleotide sequence: TGTGCCAGCAGCAAATTTTCTGAGCGGGGGTACTACGAGCAGTACTTC.

CDR3 residues: CASSLRQGAGGAFF. CDR3 bases: TGCGCCAGCAGCTTGAGGCAGGGGGCAGGGGGAGCTTTCTTT. The chain has TRBV5-1 and TRBJ1-1; TRBD1 aligns across 8 bases. The V segment lost 1 base and the J segment 10 bases; nucleotides outside the gene matches: 9. The CDR3 has 14 residues. Germline lookup yields CDR1 SGHRS and CDR2 YFSETQ.

V is TRBV29-1 and J is TRBJ2-2; weak D call: TRBD2 (7 bases). Germline-derived CDR1 and CDR2 are SQVTM and ANQGSEA. V lost 5 bases and J 0 bases, leaving 10 bases between the germline ends. This CDR3 is 14 amino acids long. The CDR3 DNA sequence: TGCAGCGTTAGGGGGGGTACGAACACCGGGGAGCTGTTTTTT. It yields the protein CSVRGGTNTGELFF.

The V and J genes are TRBV21-1 and TRBJ2-5; the D call TRBD2 from the table was never checked on the DNA. TRBV21-1 is given as a pseudogene. CDR3 length: 15 residues. The CDR3 bases are TGTGCCAGCTACGATGGACTAGCGTCAACGTTGACCCAGTACTTC. Translation: CASYDGLASTLTQYF.

The gene calls are TRBV5-4 and TRBJ2-1; perhaps TRBD2 as D (6 bases). Germline V gene data show CDR1 as SGHNT and CDR2 as YYREEE (reference sequence). Trimming pared 3 bases from V and 4 bases from J, leaving 20 bases between. This CDR3 contains 17 residues. The CDR3 DNA sequence: TGTGCCAGCAGCTGGGAGGTTCCTAGCTACGGGTACAATGAGCAGTTCTTC. Its translation: CASSWEVPSYGYNEQFF.

The rearrangement uses TRBV9 and TRBJ1-4; 7 nucleotides align to TRBD1. Losses at the gene ends were 4 bases for V and 5 bases for J; bases not matched to a gene: 5. From germline, CDR1 is SGDLS and CDR2 YYNGEE. This CDR3 has 14 amino acids. CDR3 sequence reads: CASSLQGRNEKLFF. CDR3 DNA sequence: TGTGCCAGCAGCCTACAGGGGAGGAATGAAAAACTGTTTTTT.

The chain couples TRBV5-6 to TRBJ1-5; D is perhaps TRBD1 (5 bases). The V end was cut by 2 bases, the J end by 4 bases, with 16 bases between. The CDR3 extends over 16 amino acids. Germline CDR1 reads SGHDT; CDR2 reads YYEEEE. The DNA for the CDR3 is TGTGCCAGCAGCTTCAGGTGGGCAGGGCGGAATCAGCCCCAGCATTTT. Its translation is CASSFRWAGRNQPQHF.

The genes are TRBV28 and TRBJ2-2; D might be TRBD2 (6 bases). Germline assignment: CDR1 MDHEN and CDR2 SYDVKM. The CDR3 has 14 residues. Trimming left V 7 bases short and J 1 base short, with 10 bases between. CDR3 sequence: CASTLGGNTGELFF. Here the CDR3 DNA reads TGTGCCAGCACGTTGGGAGGGAACACCGGGGAGCTGTTTTTT.

A single count supports this clone. This sequence joins TRBV28 and TRBJ2-1, with D uncertain. Germline V gene lookup returns CDR1 MDHEN and CDR2 SYDVKM. The CDR3 has 13 amino acids. V lost 6 bases to trimming and J lost 5 bases, with 11 bases between them. CDR3: CASSRDINNEQFF. The CDR3 DNA sequence: TGTGCCAGCAGCCGCGACATCAACAATGAGCAGTTCTTC.

The chain is built from TRBV5-6 and TRBJ1-4; possibly TRBD1 for D (5 bases). This CDR3 has 13 amino acids. Germline V lookup: CDR1 SGHDT, CDR2 YYEEEE. Trimming cost V 4 bases and J 6 bases, with 10 bases left between them. The chain's CDR3 is CASSDGTDEKLFF. CDR3 bases: TGTGCCAGCAGCGACGGGACTGATGAAAAACTGTTTTTT.

The V and J genes are TRBV6-5 and TRBJ1-5; possibly TRBD1 for D (6 bases). The CDR3 length is 13 residues. The germline CDR1 and CDR2 sequences are MNHEY and SVGAGI. The germline V and J ends were trimmed by 8 bases and 3 bases, with 11 bases remaining between them. CDR3 protein: CASGGQHNQPQHF. CDR3 bases: TGTGCCAGCGGCGGACAGCACAATCAGCCCCAGCATTTT.

The J gene is TRBJ1-5, the V gene TRBV23-1; no clear D. TRBV23-1 is sorted into the ORF group, with uncertain function. Trimming took off 1 base at V and 10 bases at J, with 11 bases between the two ends. CDR3 length equals 13 residues. The CDR3 loop is CASSQYVRGPQHF. For the CDR3, the DNA is TGCGCCAGCAGTCAATACGTACGCGGCCCCCAGCATTTT.